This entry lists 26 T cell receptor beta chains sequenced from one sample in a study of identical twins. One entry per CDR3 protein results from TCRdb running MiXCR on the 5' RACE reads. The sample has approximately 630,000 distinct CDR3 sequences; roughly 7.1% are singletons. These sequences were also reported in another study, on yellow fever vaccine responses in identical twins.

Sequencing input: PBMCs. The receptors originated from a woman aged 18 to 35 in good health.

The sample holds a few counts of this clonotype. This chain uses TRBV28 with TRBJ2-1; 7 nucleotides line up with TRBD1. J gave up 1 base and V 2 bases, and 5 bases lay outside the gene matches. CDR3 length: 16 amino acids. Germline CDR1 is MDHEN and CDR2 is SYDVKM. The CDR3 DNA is TGTGCCAGCAGTTTAGTACAGGGGCTATCCTACAATGAGCAGTTCTTC. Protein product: CASSLVQGLSYNEQFF.

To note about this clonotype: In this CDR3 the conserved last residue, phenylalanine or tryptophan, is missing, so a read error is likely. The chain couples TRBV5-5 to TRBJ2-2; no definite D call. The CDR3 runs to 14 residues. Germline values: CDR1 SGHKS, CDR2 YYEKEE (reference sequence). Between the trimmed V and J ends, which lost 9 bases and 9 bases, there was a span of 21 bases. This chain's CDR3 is CAMSPGQVCWELFC. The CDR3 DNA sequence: TGTGCCATGAGCCCTGGGCAAGTCTGCTGGGAGCTGTTTTGT.

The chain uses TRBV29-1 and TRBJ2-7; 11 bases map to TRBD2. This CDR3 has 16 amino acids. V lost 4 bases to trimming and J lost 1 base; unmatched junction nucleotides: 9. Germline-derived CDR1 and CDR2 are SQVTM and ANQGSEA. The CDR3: CSVGGLAGGGSYEQYF. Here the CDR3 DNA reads TGCAGCGTTGGCGGCCTAGCGGGAGGTGGGTCCTACGAGCAGTACTTC.

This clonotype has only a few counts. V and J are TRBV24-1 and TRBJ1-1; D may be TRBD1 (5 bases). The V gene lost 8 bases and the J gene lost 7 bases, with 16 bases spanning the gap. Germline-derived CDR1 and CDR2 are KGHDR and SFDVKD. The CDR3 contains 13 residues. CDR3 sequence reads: CATKSRGGDEAFF. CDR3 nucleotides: TGTGCCACCAAGAGTCGCGGGGGTGATGAAGCTTTCTTT.

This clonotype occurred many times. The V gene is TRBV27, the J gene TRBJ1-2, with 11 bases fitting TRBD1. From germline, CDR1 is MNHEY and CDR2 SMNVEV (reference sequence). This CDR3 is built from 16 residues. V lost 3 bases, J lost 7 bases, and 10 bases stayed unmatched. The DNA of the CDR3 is TGTGCCAGCAGTTTCCCCCAGGGACAGGGGGTTTTTGGCTACACCTTC. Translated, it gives CASSFPQGQGVFGYTF.

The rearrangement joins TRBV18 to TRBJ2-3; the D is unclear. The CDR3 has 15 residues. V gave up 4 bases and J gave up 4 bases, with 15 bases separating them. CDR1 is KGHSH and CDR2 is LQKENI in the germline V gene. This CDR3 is CASSLGPSRSDTQYF. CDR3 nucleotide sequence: TGTGCCAGCTCACTAGGGCCCTCGAGGTCAGATACGCAGTATTTT.

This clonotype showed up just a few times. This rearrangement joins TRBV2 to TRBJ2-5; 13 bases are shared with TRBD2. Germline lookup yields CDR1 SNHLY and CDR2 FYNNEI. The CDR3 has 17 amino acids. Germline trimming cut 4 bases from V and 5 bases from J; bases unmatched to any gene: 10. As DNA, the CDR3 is TGTGCCAGCAGTGGAGCCGGGACTAGCGGGAAGATGGAGACCCAGTACTTC. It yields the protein CASSGAGTSGKMETQYF.

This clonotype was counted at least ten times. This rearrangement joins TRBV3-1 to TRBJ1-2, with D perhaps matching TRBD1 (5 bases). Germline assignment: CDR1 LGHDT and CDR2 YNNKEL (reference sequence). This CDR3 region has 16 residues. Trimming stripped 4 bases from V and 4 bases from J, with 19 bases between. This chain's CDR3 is CASSPVGGFVPYGYTF. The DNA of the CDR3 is TGTGCCAGCAGCCCGGTTGGGGGTTTTGTACCCTATGGCTACACCTTC.

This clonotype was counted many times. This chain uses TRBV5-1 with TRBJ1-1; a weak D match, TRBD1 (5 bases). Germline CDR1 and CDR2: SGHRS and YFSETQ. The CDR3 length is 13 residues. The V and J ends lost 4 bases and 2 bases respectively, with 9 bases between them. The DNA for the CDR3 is TGCGCCAGCAGCATCGACAGTAACACTGAAGCTTTCTTT. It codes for CASSIDSNTEAFF.

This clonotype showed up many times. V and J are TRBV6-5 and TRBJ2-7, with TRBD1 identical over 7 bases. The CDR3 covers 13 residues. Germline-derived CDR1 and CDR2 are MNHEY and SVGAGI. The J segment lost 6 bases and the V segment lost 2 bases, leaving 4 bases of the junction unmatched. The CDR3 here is CASSYGDRVEQYF. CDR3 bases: TGTGCCAGCAGTTACGGAGACAGGGTCGAGCAGTACTTC.

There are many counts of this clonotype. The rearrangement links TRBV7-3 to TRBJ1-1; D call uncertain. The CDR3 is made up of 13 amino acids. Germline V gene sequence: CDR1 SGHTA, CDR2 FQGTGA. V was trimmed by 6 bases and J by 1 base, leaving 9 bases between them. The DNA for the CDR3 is TGTGCCAGCAGTACGGACGGGAACACTGAAGCTTTCTTT. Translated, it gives CASSTDGNTEAFF.

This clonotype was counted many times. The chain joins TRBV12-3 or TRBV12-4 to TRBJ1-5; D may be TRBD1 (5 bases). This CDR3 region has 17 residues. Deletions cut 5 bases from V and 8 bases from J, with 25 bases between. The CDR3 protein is CASSPTNPGSGGEPQHF. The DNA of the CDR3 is TGTGCCAGCAGTCCTACGAATCCAGGGAGTGGGGGTGAGCCCCAGCATTTT.

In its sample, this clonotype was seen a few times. CDR3 region: CATHPGGLAYGYTF. The CDR3 DNA is TGTGCCACCCACCCAGGGGGTCTCGCCTATGGCTACACCTTC. V usage is TRBV3-1 and J usage is TRBJ1-2, with 7 bases identical to TRBD1. CDR3 length equals 14 residues. Germline trimming cut 10 bases from V and 4 bases from J; bases unmatched to any gene: 12. Germline V CDR1 and CDR2: LGHDT, YNNKEL (reference sequence).

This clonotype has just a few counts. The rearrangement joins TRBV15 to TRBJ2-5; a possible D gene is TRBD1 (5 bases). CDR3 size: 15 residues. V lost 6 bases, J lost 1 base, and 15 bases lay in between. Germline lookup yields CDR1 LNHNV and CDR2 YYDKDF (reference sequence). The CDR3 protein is CATREGEVIQETQYF. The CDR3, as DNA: TGTGCCACCAGGGAAGGGGAAGTAATCCAAGAGACCCAGTACTTC. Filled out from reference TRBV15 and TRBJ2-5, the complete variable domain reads DAMVIQNPRYQVTQFGKPVTLSCSQTLNHNVMYWYQQKSSQAPKLLFHYYDKDFNNEADTPDNFQSRRPNTSFCFLDIRSPGLGDTAMYLCATREGEVIQETQYFGPGTRLLVL.

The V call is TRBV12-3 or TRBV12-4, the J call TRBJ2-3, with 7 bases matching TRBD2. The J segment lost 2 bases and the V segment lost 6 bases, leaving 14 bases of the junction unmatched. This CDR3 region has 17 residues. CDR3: CASSHLRGDSSTDTQYF. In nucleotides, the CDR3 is TGTGCCAGCAGCCATCTACGGGGGGACTCTTCCACAGATACGCAGTATTTT.

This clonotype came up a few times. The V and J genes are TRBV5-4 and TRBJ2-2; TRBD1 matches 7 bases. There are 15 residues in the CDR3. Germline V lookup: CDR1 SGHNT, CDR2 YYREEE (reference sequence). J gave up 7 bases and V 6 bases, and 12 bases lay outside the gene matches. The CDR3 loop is CASTTSGTEGGELFF. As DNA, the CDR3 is TGTGCCAGCACAACCTCCGGGACAGAAGGCGGGGAGCTGTTTTTT.

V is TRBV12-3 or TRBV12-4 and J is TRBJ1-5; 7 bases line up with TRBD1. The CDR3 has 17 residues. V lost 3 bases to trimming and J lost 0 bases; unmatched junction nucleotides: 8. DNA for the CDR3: TGTGCCAGCAGTTTTAGGGGGCCCACCTATAGCAATCAGCCCCAGCATTTT. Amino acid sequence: CASSFRGPTYSNQPQHF.

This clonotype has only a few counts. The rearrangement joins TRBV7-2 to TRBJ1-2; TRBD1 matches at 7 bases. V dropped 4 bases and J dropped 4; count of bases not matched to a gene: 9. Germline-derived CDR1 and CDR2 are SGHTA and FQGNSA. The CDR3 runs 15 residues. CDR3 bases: TGTGCCAGCAGCTCCCCGACAACAGGGGCCTATGGCTACACCTTC. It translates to CASSSPTTGAYGYTF.

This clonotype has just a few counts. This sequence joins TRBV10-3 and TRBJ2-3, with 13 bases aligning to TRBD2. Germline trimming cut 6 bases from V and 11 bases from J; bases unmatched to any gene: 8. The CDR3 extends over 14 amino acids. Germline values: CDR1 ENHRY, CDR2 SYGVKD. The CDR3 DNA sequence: TGTGCCATCAGCCCCGGGACTAGCGGGAATTGGCAGTATTTT. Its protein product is CAISPGTSGNWQYF.

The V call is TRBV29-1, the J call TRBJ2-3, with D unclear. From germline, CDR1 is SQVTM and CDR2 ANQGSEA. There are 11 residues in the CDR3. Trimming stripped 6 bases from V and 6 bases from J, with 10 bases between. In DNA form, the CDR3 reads TGCAGCGTCCTCTCCCCCGATACGCAGTATTTT. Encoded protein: CSVLSPDTQYF.

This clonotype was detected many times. The CDR3 nucleotides read TGTGCCATCAGTCTCCTAGGGATAGGGGATACGCAGTATTTT. Its translation is CAISLLGIGDTQYF. The chain has TRBV10-3 and TRBJ2-3; D remains ambiguous. Germline CDR1 and CDR2: ENHRY and SYGVKD. The CDR3 sequence is 14 residues long. V lost 5 bases and J lost 6, with 15 bases in between.

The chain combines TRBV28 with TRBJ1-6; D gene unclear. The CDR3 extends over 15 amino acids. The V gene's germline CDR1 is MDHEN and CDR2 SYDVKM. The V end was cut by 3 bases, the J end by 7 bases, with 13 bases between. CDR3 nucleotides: TGTGCCAGCAGTTTGAAGGGAGGCAGCAATTCACCCCTCCACTTT. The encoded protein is CASSLKGGSNSPLHF.

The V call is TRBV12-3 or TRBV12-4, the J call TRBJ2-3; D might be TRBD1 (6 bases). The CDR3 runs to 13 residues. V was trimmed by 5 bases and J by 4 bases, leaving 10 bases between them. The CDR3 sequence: CASSTRQADTQYF. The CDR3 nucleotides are TGTGCCAGCAGTACCCGACAGGCAGATACGCAGTATTTT.

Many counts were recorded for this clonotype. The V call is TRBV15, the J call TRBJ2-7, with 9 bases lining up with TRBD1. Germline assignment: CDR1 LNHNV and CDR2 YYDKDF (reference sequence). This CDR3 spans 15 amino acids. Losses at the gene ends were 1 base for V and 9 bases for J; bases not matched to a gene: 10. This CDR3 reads CATSRGTGETKGQYF. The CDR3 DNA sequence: TGTGCCACCAGCAGAGGGACAGGGGAGACTAAGGGGCAGTACTTC. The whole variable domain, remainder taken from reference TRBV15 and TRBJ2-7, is DAMVIQNPRYQVTQFGKPVTLSCSQTLNHNVMYWYQQKSSQAPKLLFHYYDKDFNNEADTPDNFQSRRPNTSFCFLDIRSPGLGDTAMYLCATSRGTGETKGQYFGPGTRLTVT.

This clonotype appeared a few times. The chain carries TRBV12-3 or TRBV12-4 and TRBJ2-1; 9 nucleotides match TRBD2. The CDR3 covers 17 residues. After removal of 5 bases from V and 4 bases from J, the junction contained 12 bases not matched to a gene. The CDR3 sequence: CASSLTITSGWYNEQFF. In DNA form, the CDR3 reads TGTGCCAGCAGTCTCACTATAACTAGCGGGTGGTACAATGAGCAGTTCTTC.

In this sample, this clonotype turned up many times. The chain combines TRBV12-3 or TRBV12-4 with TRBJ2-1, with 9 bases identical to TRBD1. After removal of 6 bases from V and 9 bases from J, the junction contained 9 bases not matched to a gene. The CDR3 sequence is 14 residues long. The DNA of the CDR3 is TGTGCCAGCAGGGGACAGGGTCTTTCCTTTGAGCAGTTCTTC. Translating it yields CASRGQGLSFEQFF.